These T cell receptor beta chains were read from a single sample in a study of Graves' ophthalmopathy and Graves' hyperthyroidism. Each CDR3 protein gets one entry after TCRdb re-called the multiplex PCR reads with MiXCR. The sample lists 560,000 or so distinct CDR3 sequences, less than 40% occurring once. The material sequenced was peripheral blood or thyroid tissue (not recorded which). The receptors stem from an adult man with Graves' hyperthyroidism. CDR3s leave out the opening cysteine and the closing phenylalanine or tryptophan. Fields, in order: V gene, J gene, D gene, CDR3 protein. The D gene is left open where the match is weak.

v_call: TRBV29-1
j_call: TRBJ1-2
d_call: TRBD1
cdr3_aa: SVVTGVIYGYT

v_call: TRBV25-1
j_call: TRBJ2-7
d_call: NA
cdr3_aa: ASSQDWGGSRASYEQY

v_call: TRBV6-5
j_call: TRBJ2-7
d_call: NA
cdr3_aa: ASSYGDSYEQY

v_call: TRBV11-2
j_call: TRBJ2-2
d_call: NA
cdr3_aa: AISGSNTGELF

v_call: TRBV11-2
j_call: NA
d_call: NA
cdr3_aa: ASSAQRTQEQF

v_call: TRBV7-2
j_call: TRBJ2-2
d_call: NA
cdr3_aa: ASSFGAGKRTGELF

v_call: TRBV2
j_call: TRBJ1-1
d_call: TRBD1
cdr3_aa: ASRQTGGGTEAF

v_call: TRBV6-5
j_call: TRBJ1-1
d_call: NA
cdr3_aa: ASSLQKMNTEAF

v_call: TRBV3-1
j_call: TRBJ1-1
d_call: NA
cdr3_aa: ASSQGAEAF

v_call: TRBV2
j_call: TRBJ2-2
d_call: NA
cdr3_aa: ASSWSQNTGELF

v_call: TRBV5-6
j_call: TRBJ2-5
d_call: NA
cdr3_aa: ASSFGTTGQEETQY

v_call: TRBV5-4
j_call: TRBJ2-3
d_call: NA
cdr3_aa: ASSLREHTDTQY

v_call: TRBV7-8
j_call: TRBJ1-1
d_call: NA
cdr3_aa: ASRRAPFSNTEAF

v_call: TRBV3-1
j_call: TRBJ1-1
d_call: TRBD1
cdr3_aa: ASSQESRGQAF

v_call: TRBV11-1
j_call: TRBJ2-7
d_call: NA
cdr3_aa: ASSLVLSAYEQY

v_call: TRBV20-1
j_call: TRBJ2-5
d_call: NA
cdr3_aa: SASPPTAQETQY

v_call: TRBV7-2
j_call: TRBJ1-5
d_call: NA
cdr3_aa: ASSLANQPQH

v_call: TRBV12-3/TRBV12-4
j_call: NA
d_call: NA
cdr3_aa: ASSPHGTSRNEQF

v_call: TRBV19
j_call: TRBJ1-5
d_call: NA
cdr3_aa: ASSIFWDSNQPQH

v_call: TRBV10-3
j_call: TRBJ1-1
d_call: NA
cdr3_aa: ASSDSWDRLMNTEAF

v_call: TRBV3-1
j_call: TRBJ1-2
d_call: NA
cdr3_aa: ASSQVGMDGYT

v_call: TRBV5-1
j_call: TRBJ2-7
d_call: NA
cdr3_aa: ASRMGRQGEQY

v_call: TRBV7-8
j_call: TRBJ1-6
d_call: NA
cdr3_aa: ASRQGRGVNSPLH

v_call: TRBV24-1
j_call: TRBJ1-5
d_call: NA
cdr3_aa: ATSPSGNFYQPQH

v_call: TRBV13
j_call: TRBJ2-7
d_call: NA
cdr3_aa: ASSRQGTRDYEQY

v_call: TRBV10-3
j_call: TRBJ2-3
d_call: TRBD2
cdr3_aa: AISESTSGYTDTQY

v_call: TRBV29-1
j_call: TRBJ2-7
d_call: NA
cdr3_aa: SLEGGSNIHEQY

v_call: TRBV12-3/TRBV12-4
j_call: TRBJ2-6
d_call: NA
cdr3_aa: ASSTSSGANVLT

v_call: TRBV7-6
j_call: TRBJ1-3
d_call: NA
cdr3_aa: ASSFGPASSGNTIY

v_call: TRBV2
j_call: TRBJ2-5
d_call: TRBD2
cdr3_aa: AGTSSGGALQETQY

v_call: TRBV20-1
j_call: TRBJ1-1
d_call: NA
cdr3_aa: SAGTVNTEAF

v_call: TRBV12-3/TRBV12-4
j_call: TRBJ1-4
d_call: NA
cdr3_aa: ASSFRVSNEKLF

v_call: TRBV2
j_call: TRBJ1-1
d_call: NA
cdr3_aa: ASKRDGNTEAF

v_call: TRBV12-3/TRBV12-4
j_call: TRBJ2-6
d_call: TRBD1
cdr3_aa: ASSPGGVQAGANVLT

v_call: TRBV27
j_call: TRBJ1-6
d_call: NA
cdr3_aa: ASSLSRNSPLH